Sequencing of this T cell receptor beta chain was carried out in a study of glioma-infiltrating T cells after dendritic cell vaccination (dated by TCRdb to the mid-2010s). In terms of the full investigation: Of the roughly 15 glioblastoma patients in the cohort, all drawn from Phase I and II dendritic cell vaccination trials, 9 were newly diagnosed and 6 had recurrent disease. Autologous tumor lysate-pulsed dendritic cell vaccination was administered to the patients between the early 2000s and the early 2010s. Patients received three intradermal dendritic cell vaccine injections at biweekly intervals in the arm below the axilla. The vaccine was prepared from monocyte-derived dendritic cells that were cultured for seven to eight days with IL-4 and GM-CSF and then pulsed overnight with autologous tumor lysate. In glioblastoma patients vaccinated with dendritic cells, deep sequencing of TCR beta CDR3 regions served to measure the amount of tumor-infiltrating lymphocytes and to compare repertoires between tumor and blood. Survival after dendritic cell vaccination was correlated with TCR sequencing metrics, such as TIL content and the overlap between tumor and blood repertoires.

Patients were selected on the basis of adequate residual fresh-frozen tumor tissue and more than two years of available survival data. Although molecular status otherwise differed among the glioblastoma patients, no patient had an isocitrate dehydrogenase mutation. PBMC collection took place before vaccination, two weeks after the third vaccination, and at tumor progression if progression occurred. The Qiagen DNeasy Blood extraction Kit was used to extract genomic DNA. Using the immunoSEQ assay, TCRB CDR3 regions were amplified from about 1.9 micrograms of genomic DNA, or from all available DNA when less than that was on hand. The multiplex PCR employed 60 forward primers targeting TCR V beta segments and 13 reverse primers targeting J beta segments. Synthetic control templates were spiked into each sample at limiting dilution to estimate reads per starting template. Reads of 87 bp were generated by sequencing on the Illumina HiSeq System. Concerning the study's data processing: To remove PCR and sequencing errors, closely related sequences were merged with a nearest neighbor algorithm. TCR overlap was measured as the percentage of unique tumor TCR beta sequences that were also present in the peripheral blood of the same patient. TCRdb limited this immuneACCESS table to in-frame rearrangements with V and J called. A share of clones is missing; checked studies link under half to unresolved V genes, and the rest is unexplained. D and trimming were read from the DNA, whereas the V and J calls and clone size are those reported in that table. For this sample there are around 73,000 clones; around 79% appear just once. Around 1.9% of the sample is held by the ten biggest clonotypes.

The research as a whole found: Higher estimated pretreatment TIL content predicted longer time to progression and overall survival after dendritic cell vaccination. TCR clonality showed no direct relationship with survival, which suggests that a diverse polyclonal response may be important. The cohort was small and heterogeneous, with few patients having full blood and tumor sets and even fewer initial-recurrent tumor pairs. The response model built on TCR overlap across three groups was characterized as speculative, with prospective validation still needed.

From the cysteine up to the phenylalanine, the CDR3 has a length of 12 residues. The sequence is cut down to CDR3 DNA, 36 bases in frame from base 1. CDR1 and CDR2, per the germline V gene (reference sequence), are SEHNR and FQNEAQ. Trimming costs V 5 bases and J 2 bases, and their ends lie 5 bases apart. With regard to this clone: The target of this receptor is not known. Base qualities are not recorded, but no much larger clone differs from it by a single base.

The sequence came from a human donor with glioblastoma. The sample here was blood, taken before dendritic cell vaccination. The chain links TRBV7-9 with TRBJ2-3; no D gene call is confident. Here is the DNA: TGTGCCAGCAGCCTAATCACAGATACGCAGTATTTT. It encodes CASSLITDTQYF.